These T cell receptor beta chains were read from a single sample in a study of T cell responses to AZD1222 COVID-19 vaccine. Profiled with immunoSEQ multiplex PCR; TCRdb holds only in-frame clones, not every one. The sample has approximately 170,000 clones, under 95% seen once. The specimen was peripheral blood, collected 28 days after the second AZD1222 dose. The receptors originated from an adult who received the AZD1222 COVID-19 vaccine. CDR3s include the opening cysteine and the closing phenylalanine or tryptophan. D genes are given only for firm matches. The size field is filled for only some rows; it gives once, few, many or a size class.

clone_size	d_call	v_call	j_call	cdr3_nt	cdr3_aa
.	.	TRBV6-5	TRBJ2-2	TGTGCCAGCAGCGACTGGGACCTAGGGGGGGAGCTGTTTTTT	CASSDWDLGGELFF
.	TRBD2	TRBV15	TRBJ2-1	TGTGCCACCAGCACGTGGCTAGCGGGAGGTGAACGGTTCTTC	CATSTWLAGGERFF
.	.	TRBV18	TRBJ1-5	TGTGCCAGCTCACCAAGGGACCTTCAGCCCCAGCATTTT	CASSPRDLQPQHF
.	.	TRBV6-1	TRBJ1-2	TGTGCCAGCAGGGAAGCTAACTATGGCTACACCTTC	CASREANYGYTF
.	.	TRBV6-1	TRBJ1-3	TGTGCCAGCAGTGAAGCCAGTTGGTATGGTGGAAACACCATATATTTT	CASSEASWYGGNTIYF
.	.	TRBV19	TRBJ2-2	TGTGCCAGTAGTATCACTAGGAGCACCGGGGAGCTGTTTTTT	CASSITRSTGELFF
once	.	TRBV5-6	TRBJ2-7	TGTGCCAGCAGCTCATTGGCGGGACCCACCTACGAGCAGTACTTC	CASSSLAGPTYEQYF
once	TRBD1	TRBV3-1/TRBV3-2	TRBJ1-3	TGTGCCAGCAGCCTATCCGGGACAGGGTCTTTTTCTGGAAACACCATATATTTT	CASSLSGTGSFSGNTIYF
.	TRBD1	TRBV13	TRBJ2-1	TGTGCCAGCAGCCCCGGGACAGCGGCACAGCAGTTCTTC	CASSPGTAAQQFF
.	.	TRBV10-2	TRBJ1-1	TGCGCCAGCAGTCCCCAACTTCTAGTCAACGCTGAAGCTTTCTTT	CASSPQLLVNAEAFF
.	.	TRBV6-5	TRBJ2-1	TGTGCCAGCAGTTACATGAGCTTCTCCTACAATGAGCAGTTCTTC	CASSYMSFSYNEQFF
.	.	TRBV27	TRBJ2-1	TGTGCCAGCAGTTTCCGGGGGAGTCTGAATGAGCAGTTCTTC	CASSFRGSLNEQFF
.	.	TRBV5-1	TRBJ1-2	TGCGCCAGCAGCTTGGAGGGTCGCTATGGCTACACCTTC	CASSLEGRYGYTF
.	.	TRBV3-1/TRBV3-2	TRBJ2-7	TGTGCCAGCAGCCTTAGGAGGGGGCCCGAATATGGCGAGCAGTACTTC	CASSLRRGPEYGEQYF
.	.	TRBV28	TRBJ1-1	TGTGCCAGCAGTTTAGGTAGGGCAGCTTTCTTT	CASSLGRAAFF
.	.	TRBV2	TRBJ1-2	TGTGCCAGCAGTGAATCGGTATCCCATGGCTACACCTTC	CASSESVSHGYTF
.	TRBD2	TRBV9	TRBJ2-1	TGTGCCAGCAGCGTGACGGGACTAGCGGACCACAATGAGCAGTTCTTC	CASSVTGLADHNEQFF
.	.	TRBV30	TRBJ2-7	TGTGCCTGGAGTGTACCGCGGGTCTCCTACGAGCAGTACTTC	CAWSVPRVSYEQYF
.	.	TRBV10-1	TRBJ2-2	TGCGCCAGCAGTGAGTTGGATCGGGACACCGGGGAGCTGTTTTTT	CASSELDRDTGELFF
.	.	TRBV19	TRBJ1-4	TGTGCCAGTAGTTGGGGAGTAGCAACTAATGAAAAACTGTTTTTT	CASSWGVATNEKLFF
.	TRBD1	TRBV10-2	TRBJ1-5	TGCGCCAGCAGCGGACGCGGGACAGGGTGGCAGAATCAGTATCCGCCCCAGCATTTT	CASSGRGTGWQNQYPPQHF
.	TRBD1	TRBV7-9	TRBJ1-1	TGTGCCAGCAGCCCGCCCTTAGGGGGCCTGAACACTGAAGCTTTCTTT	CASSPPLGGLNTEAFF
.	TRBD2	TRBV3-1/TRBV3-2	TRBJ2-1	TGTGCCAGCAGCCAACAAGGGGGACTAGCGGGAGTTGAGCAGTTCTTC	CASSQQGGLAGVEQFF
.	.	TRBV3-1/TRBV3-2	TRBJ1-3	TGTGCCAGCAGCCAAGAGGTTATCCCAGGTATGGAGGACAACACCATATATTTT	CASSQEVIPGMEDNTIYF